This T cell receptor beta chain appears in the sequencing data of a study of response to subunit inactivated influenza vaccine. TCRdb analysed the RT-PCR reads with MiXCR anew, one entry per CDR3 protein. The data hold hundreds of thousands of distinct CDR3 sequences, with roughly 10% observed a single time. The CDR3 runs to 15 residues. V dropped 1 base and J dropped 3; count of bases not matched to a gene: 5. Germline values: CDR1 SEHNR, CDR2 FQNEAQ (reference sequence). This clonotype was recorded a few times. Separately, the same data were catalogued under a study of T cells expressing NK-cell markers. That work states: As the method of synthesis, 5'RACE template switching with UMIs yielded TCR beta cDNA. In several donors, dominant CD3+CD56+NKG2C+ clones formed about 1.0-7.5% of CD8+ cells.

The V call is TRBV7-9, the J call TRBJ2-5, with 7 bases identical to TRBD2. The sequencing here drew on PBMCs from blood, taken on the day of vaccination. The TCR sequence derives from a man aged 45-65 years who received an inactivated influenza vaccine. The CDR3 is CASSLVGGSEETQYF. The CDR3 DNA sequence: TGTGCCAGCAGCTTAGTGGGGGGGAGTGAAGAGACCCAGTACTTC.